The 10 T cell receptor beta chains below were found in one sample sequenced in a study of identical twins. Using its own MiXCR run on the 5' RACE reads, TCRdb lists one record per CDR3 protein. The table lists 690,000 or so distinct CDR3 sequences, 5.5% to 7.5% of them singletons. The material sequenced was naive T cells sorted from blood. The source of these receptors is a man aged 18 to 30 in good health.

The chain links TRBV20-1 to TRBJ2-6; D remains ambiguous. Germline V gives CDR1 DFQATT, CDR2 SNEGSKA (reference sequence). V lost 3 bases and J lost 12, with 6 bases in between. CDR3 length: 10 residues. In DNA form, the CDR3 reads TGCAGTGCTAGCCTTGGCGTCCTGACTTTC. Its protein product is CSASLGVLTF.

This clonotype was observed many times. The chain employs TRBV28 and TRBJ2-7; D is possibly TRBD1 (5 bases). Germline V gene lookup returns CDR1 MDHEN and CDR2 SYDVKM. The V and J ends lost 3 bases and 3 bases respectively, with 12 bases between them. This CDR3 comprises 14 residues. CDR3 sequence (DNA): TGTGCCAGCAGTTTCCCCGGACACTTCTACGAGCAGTACGTC. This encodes CASSFPGHFYEQYV.

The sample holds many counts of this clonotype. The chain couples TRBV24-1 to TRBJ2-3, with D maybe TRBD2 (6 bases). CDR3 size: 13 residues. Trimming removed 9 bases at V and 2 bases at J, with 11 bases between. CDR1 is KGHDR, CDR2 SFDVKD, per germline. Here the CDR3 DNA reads TGTGCCACCCAGGAGGGCAACACAGATACGCAGTATTTT. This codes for CATQEGNTDTQYF.

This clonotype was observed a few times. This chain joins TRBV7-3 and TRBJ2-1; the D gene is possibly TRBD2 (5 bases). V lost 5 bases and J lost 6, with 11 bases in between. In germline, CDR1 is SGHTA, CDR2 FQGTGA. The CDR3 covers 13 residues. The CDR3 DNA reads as TGTGCCAGCAGCCAAGGAAGCGGCAATGAGCAGTTCTTC. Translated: CASSQGSGNEQFF.

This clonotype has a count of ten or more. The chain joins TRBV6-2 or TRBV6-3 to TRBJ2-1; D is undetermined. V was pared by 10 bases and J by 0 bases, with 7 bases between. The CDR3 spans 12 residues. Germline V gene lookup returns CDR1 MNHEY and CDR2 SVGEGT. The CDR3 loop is CATLHSYNEQFF. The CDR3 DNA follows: TGTGCCACGCTCCACTCCTACAATGAGCAGTTCTTC.

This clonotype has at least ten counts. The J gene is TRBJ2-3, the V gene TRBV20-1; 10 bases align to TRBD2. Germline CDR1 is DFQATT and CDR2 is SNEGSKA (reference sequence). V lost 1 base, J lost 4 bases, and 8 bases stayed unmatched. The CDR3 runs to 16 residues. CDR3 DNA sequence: TGCAGTGCTAGAGCCTCTAGCGGGAGTTTTGCAGATACGCAGTATTTT. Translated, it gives CSARASSGSFADTQYF.

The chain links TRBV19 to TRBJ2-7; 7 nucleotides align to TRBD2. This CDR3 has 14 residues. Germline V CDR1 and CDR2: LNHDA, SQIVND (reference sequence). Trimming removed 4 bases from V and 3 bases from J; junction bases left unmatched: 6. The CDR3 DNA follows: TGTGCCAGTAGTACATGGGGAGGGAACTACGAGCAGTACTTC. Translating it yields CASSTWGGNYEQYF.

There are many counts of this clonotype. This CDR3 reads CASSYPGTTGNEQFF. For the CDR3, the DNA is TGTGCCAGCAGTTACCCCGGGACGACGGGAAATGAGCAGTTCTTC. This sequence joins TRBV6-2 or TRBV6-3 and TRBJ2-1; D may be TRBD1 or TRBD2 (5 bases each). The V end lost 2 bases, the J end lost 7 bases, and 15 bases lay between the germline ends. The germline V gene encodes CDR1 MNHEY and CDR2 SVGEGT. This CDR3 is built from 15 residues.

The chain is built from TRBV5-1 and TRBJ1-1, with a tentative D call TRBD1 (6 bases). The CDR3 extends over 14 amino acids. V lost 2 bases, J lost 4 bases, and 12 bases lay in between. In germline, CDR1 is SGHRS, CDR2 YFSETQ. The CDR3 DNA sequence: TGCGCCAGCAGCTTCGGGACACTACCCACTGAAGCTTTCTTT. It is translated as CASSFGTLPTEAFF. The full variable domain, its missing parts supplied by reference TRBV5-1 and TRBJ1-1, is KAGVTQTPRYLIKTRGQQVTLSCSPISGHRSVSWYQQTPGQGLQFLFEYFSETQRNKGNFPGRFSGRQFSNSRSEMNVSTLELGDSALYLCASSFGTLPTEAFFGQGTRLTVV.

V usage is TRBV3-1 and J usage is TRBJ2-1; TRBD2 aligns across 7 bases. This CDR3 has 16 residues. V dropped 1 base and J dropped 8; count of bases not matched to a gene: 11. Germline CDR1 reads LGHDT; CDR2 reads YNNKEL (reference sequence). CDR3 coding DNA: TGTGCCAGCAGCCAAGCGGAGACGGGGAGGGCCCATGAGCAGTTCTTC. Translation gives CASSQAETGRAHEQFF.